A single sample gave rise to the 22 T cell receptor beta chains below, sequenced in a study of lymphopenia after photon versus proton radiotherapy. Only in-frame clones appear in the TCRdb table, and some are missing; sequencing was by immunoSEQ multiplex PCR. Here the sample spans about 20,000 clones, approximately 92% being singletons. The source material was peripheral blood, sampled from a patient treated with photon-based radiotherapy. All receptors derive from a woman aged 40-49 years with cholangiocarcinoma.

V is TRBV30 and J is TRBJ2-7; 9 bases align to TRBD1. Germline V gene data show CDR1 as GTSNPN and CDR2 as SVGIG (reference sequence). Losses at the gene ends were 0 bases for V and 2 bases for J; bases not matched to a gene: 5. This CDR3 comprises 15 residues. The CDR3 protein is CAWSVPGQGAYEQYF. As DNA, the CDR3 is TGTGCCTGGAGTGTACCGGGACAGGGAGCCTACGAGCAGTACTTC. Combining the CDR3 with reference TRBV30 and TRBJ2-7 gives the whole variable domain SQTIHQWPATLVQPVGSPLSLECTVEGTSNPNLYWYRQAAGRGLQLLFYSVGIGQISSEVPQNLSASRPQDRQFILSSKKLLLSDSGFYLCAWSVPGQGAYEQYFGPGTRLTVT.

V and J are TRBV19 and TRBJ1-6, with D tentatively TRBD1 (5 bases). Trimming cost V 4 bases and J 9 bases, with 19 bases left between them. From germline, CDR1 is LNHDA and CDR2 SQIVND (reference sequence). The CDR3 has 16 residues. As DNA, the CDR3 is TGTGCCAGTAGTAGGTGGGGCAGCCGGGAATCTTCACCCCTCCACTTT. This gives the protein CASSRWGSRESSPLHF.

The chain employs TRBV5-4 and TRBJ1-1; D ambiguous. The germline V gene has CDR1 SGHNT and CDR2 YYREEE (reference sequence). Trimming shortened V by 4 bases and J by 0 bases, and 10 bases separated the two germline ends. The CDR3 is 14 amino acids. DNA of the CDR3: TGTGCCAGCAGCGCGGGAGGAGTGAACACTGAAGCTTTCTTT. Amino acid sequence: CASSAGGVNTEAFF.

This sequence joins TRBV27 and TRBJ1-1; D gene ambiguous. Germline assignment: CDR1 MNHEY and CDR2 SMNVEV (reference sequence). The CDR3 has 14 residues. V was trimmed by 5 bases and J by 1 base, leaving 11 bases between them. As DNA, the CDR3 is TGTGCCAGCAGTCCCGTCGGTAAGAACACTGAAGCTTTCTTT. Translated, it gives CASSPVGKNTEAFF.

The gene calls are TRBV9 and TRBJ2-7; perhaps D is TRBD1 or TRBD2 (6 bases each). Trimming stripped 3 bases from V and 2 bases from J, with 12 bases between. CDR3 size: 14 residues. CDR1 is SGDLS and CDR2 is YYNGEE in the germline V gene. CDR3 nucleotides: TGTGCCAGCAGCGCCGGGGGCTTGACCTACGAGCAGTACTTC. Its protein product is CASSAGGLTYEQYF. Together with reference TRBV9 and TRBJ2-7, the CDR3 gives the full variable domain: DSGVTQTPKHLITATGQRVTLRCSPRSGDLSVYWYQQSLDQGLQFLIQYYNGEERAKGNILERFSAQQFPDLHSELNLSSLELGDSALYFCASSAGGLTYEQYFGPGTRLTVT.

The rearrangement links TRBV18 to TRBJ1-2; 7 nucleotides agree with TRBD1. CDR3 length: 14 residues. The trim removed 4 bases at V and 4 bases at J, leaving 6 bases unmatched. Germline lookup yields CDR1 KGHSH and CDR2 LQKENI. The CDR3 DNA sequence: TGTGCCAGCTCACGGGACAGCTTCCCCTATGGCTACACCTTC. This gives the protein CASSRDSFPYGYTF.

The chain employs TRBV12-5 and TRBJ1-1, with TRBD1 identical over 8 bases. This CDR3 spans 15 amino acids. V gave up 5 bases and J gave up 4 bases; unmatched junction bases: 9. Germline CDR1 is LGHNT and CDR2 is FRNRAP. The CDR3 region is CASGQRQGWTTEAFF. Written as DNA, the CDR3 is TGTGCTAGTGGTCAGAGACAGGGGTGGACCACTGAAGCTTTCTTT.

This sequence joins TRBV5-1 and TRBJ1-1, with 7 bases identical to TRBD1. Germline V lookup: CDR1 SGHRS, CDR2 YFSETQ. CDR3 length: 12 residues. V was pared by 4 bases and J by 6 bases, with 3 bases of the junction left unmatched. The CDR3 DNA sequence: TGCGCCAGCAGCGAGCAGGGGGCTGAAGCTTTCTTT. Translated: CASSEQGAEAFF.

V gene TRBV19 combines with J gene TRBJ1-2; D possibly corresponds to TRBD1 (6 bases). This CDR3 spans 16 amino acids. With 4 bases removed from V and 4 bases from J, the gap between germline ends came to 19 bases. Germline V gene sequence: CDR1 LNHDA, CDR2 SQIVND (reference sequence). The CDR3 loop is CASSTQTRDRRYGYTF. The DNA of the CDR3 is TGTGCCAGTAGTACCCAGACCCGTGACAGGCGCTATGGCTACACCTTC.

This sequence joins TRBV6-1 and TRBJ2-3; D is tentatively TRBD1 or TRBD2 (5 bases each). The CDR3 is made up of 13 amino acids. Germline V CDR1 and CDR2: MNHNS, SASEGT. The V and J ends lost 7 bases and 1 base respectively, with 9 bases between them. The CDR3, as DNA: TGTGCCAGCACCCGGGACCGCACAGATACGCAGTATTTT. Amino acids: CASTRDRTDTQYF.

The chain joins TRBV18 to TRBJ2-4, with D perhaps given as TRBD1 or TRBD2 (5 bases each). Trimming took off 0 bases at V and 0 bases at J, with 12 bases between the two ends. The CDR3 runs to 17 residues. Germline V CDR1 and CDR2: KGHSH, LQKENI. DNA of the CDR3: TGTGCCAGCTCACCACCCGGGACGACTTTAGCCAAAAACATTCAGTACTTC. Its translation is CASSPPGTTLAKNIQYF.

This clone was detected once. The chain is built from TRBV6-5 and TRBJ1-1, with unresolved D. V was shortened by 6 bases and J by 4 bases, with 12 bases between the two germline ends. There are 13 residues in the CDR3. CDR1 is MNHEY and CDR2 is SVGAGI in the germline V gene. CDR3 sequence (DNA): TGTGCCAGCAGCCGAGGGTTAGTCACTGAAGCTTTCTTT. Translation gives CASSRGLVTEAFF.

The chain has TRBV10-3 and TRBJ2-7; 7 bases are shared with TRBD2. V lost 4 bases, J lost 6 bases, and 12 bases stayed unmatched. Germline loops: CDR1 ENHRY, CDR2 SYGVKD. This CDR3 comprises 15 residues. CDR3 loop: CAISGVTAGVTEQYF. Here the CDR3 DNA reads TGTGCCATCAGTGGGGTGACGGCGGGAGTAACCGAGCAGTACTTC.

The chain uses TRBV27 and TRBJ2-3; TRBD2 agrees at 14 bases. The germline CDR1 and CDR2 sequences are MNHEY and SMNVEV (reference sequence). The CDR3 runs 18 residues. Trimming removed 2 bases from V and 0 bases from J; junction bases left unmatched: 4. The CDR3 spells CASSLRGTSGRSTDTQYF. The CDR3 coding sequence is TGTGCCAGCAGTTTAAGAGGGACTAGCGGGAGAAGCACAGATACGCAGTATTTT.

This clone was seen a single time. CDR3 nucleotide sequence: TGTGCCAGCAGCCAAATGGGGGGAGTAAACAATGAGCAGTTCTTC. Protein product: CASSQMGGVNNEQFF. V usage is TRBV4-2 and J usage is TRBJ2-1, with a weak D call TRBD2 (6 bases). The CDR3 sequence is 15 residues long. Germline lookup yields CDR1 LGHNA and CDR2 YNFKEQ. V was clipped by 2 bases and J by 5 bases, with 13 bases between them.

This clone was seen once. The CDR3: CASSLGQGFEQYF. DNA of the CDR3: TGTGCCAGCAGCTTGGGACAGGGGTTCGAGCAGTACTTC. The rearrangement uses TRBV7-9 and TRBJ2-7; TRBD1 matches at 10 bases. The CDR3 runs to 13 residues. J gave up 6 bases and V 3 bases, and 2 bases lay outside the gene matches. Germline CDR1 SEHNR, CDR2 FQNEAQ (reference sequence).

The chain carries TRBV29-1 and TRBJ1-1, with D possibly being TRBD1 (5 bases). CDR3 length: 13 residues. Germline V gene lookup returns CDR1 SQVTM and CDR2 ANQGSEA. The V gene lost 1 base and the J gene lost 0 bases, with 6 bases spanning the gap. CDR3 residues: CSVEAGLNTEAFF. Here the CDR3 DNA reads TGCAGCGTTGAAGCAGGGCTGAACACTGAAGCTTTCTTT.

CDR3 sequence: CASSYSGATNEKLFF. The CDR3 bases are TGTGCCAGCAGTTACTCGGGTGCAACTAATGAAAAACTGTTTTTT. The chain recombines TRBV6-6 with TRBJ1-4; no clear D. V lost 0 bases to trimming and J lost 0 bases, with 5 bases between them. The CDR3 has 15 amino acids. Germline V gives CDR1 MNHNY, CDR2 SVGAGI (reference sequence).

CDR3: CASGSPTGNGYTF. CDR3 DNA: TGTGCCAGCGGGAGCCCGACAGGGAATGGCTACACCTTC. This sequence joins TRBV14 and TRBJ1-2, with TRBD1 matching over 7 bases. Germline trimming cut 8 bases from V and 6 bases from J; bases unmatched to any gene: 9. This CDR3 has 13 amino acids. Germline lookup yields CDR1 SGHDN and CDR2 FVKESK. The entire variable domain, with the rest obtained from reference TRBV14 and TRBJ1-2, is as follows: EAGVTQFPSHSVIEKGQTVTLRCDPISGHDNLYWYRRVMGKEIKFLLHFVKESKQDESGMPNNRFLAERTGGTYSTLKVQPAELEDSGVYFCASGSPTGNGYTFGSGTRLTVV.

V usage is TRBV14 and J usage is TRBJ2-1; the D is unclear. This CDR3 has 15 amino acids. The ends were cut back, 2 bases at V and 5 bases at J, with 13 bases in the middle. Germline CDR1 and CDR2: SGHDN and FVKESK. The CDR3: CASSQPWTGNNEQFF. The CDR3 nucleotides are TGTGCCAGCAGCCAACCCTGGACCGGAAACAATGAGCAGTTCTTC.

The chain uses TRBV5-6 and TRBJ2-5; no firm D call. V was trimmed by 3 bases and J by 5 bases, leaving 17 bases between them. The CDR3 spans 15 residues. Germline V gene sequence: CDR1 SGHDT, CDR2 YYEEEE. CDR3 DNA: TGTGCCAGCAGCTGGGTTTCGGACCTCGTCGAGACCCAGTACTTC. This translates into CASSWVSDLVETQYF. Based on the CDR3 plus reference TRBV5-6 and TRBJ2-5, the full variable domain is DAGVTQSPTHLIKTRGQQVTLRCSPKSGHDTVSWYQQALGQGPQFIFQYYEEEERQRGNFPDRFSGHQFPNYSSELNVNALLLGDSALYLCASSWVSDLVETQYFGPGTRLLVL.

The chain joins TRBV6-1 to TRBJ2-7, with D tentatively TRBD1 (6 bases). Per germline, CDR1 MNHNS and CDR2 SASEGT. The length of the CDR3 is 14 residues. The ends were cut back, 10 bases at V and 7 bases at J, with 23 bases in the middle. CDR3 nucleotide sequence: TGTGCCACCCGAGCCCCACAGGGAATGCGGGAGCAGTACTTC. It encodes CATRAPQGMREQYF.